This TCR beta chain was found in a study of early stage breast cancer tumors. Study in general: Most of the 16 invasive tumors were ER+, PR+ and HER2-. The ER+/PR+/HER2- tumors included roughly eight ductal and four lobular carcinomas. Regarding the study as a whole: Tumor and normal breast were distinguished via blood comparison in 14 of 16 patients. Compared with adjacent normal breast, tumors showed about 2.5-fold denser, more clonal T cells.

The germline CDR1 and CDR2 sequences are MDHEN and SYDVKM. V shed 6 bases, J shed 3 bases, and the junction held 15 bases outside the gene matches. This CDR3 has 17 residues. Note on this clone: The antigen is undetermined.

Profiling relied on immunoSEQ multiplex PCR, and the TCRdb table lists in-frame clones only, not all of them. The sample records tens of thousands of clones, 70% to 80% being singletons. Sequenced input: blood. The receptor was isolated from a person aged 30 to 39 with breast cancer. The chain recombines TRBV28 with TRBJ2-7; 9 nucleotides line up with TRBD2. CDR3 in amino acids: CASSLIGGGDVIYEQYF. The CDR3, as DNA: TGTGCCAGCAGCCTAATCGGCGGGGGGGACGTTATCTACGAGCAGTACTTC.